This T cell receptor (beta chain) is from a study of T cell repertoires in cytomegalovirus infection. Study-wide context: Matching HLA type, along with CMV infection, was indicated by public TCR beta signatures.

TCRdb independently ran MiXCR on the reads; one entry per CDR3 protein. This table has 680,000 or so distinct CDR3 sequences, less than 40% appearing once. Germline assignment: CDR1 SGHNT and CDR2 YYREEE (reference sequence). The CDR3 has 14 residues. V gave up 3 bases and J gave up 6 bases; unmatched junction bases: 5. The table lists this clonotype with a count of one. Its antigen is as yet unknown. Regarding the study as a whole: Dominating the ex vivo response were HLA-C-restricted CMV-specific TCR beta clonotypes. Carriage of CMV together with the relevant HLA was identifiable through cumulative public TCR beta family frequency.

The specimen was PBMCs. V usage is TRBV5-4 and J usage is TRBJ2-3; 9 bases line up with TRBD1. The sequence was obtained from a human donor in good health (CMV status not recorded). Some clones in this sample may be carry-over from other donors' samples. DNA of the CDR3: TGTGCCAGCAGCTCAACAGGGGGCGGGGATACGCAGTATTTT. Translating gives CASSSTGGGDTQYF.